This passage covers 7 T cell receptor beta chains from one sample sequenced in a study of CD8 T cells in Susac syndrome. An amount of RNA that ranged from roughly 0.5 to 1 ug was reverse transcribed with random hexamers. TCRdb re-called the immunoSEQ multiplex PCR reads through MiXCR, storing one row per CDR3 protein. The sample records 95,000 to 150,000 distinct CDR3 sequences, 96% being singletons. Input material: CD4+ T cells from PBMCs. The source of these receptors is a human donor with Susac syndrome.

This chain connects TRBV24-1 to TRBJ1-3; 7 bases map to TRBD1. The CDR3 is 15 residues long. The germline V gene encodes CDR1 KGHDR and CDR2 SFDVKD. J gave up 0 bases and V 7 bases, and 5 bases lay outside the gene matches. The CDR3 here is CATSSGGSSGNTIYF. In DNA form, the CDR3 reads TGTGCCACCAGCTCAGGGGGGAGCTCTGGAAACACCATATATTTT.

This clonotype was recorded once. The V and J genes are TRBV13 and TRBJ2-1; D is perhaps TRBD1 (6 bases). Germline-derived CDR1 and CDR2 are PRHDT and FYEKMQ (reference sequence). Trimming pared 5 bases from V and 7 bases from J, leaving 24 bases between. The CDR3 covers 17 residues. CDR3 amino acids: CASSLRVTDSRRNEQFF. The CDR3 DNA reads TGTGCCAGCAGCCTAAGGGTAACGGACAGCCGGAGGAATGAGCAGTTCTTC.

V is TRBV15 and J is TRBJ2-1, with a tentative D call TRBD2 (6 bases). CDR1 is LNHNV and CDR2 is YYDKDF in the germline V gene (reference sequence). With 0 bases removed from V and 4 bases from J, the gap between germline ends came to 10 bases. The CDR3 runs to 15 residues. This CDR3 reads CATSRERESYNEQFF. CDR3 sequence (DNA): TGTGCCACCAGCAGAGAACGGGAGTCTTACAATGAGCAGTTCTTC.

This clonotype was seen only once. The CDR3 loop reads CASRGSVRGYTF. The CDR3 DNA reads as TGTGCCAGCCGCGGATCCGTCAGGGGCTACACCTTC. The chain recombines TRBV25-1 with TRBJ1-2; no clear D gene. The V end lost 8 bases, the J end lost 8 bases, and 15 bases lay between the germline ends. Germline CDR1 reads MGHDK; CDR2 reads SYGVNS. The CDR3 covers 12 residues.

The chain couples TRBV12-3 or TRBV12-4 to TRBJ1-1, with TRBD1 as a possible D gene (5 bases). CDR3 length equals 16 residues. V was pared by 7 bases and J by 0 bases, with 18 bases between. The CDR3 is CASMVGDGRMNTEAFF. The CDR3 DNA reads TGTGCCAGCATGGTGGGGGACGGCAGAATGAACACTGAAGCTTTCTTT.

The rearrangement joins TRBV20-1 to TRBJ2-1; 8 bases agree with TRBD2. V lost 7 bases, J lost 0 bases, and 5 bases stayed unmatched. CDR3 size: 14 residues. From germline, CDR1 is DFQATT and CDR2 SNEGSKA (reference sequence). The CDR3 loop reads CSVRGGTSYNEQFF. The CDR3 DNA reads TGCAGTGTACGGGGGGGGACCTCCTACAATGAGCAGTTCTTC.

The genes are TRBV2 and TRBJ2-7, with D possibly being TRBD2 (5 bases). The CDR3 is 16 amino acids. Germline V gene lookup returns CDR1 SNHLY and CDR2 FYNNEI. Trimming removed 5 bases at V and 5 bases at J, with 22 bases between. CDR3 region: CASSSHGPTAGHEQYF. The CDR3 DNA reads TGTGCCAGCAGTTCACACGGACCGACGGCGGGCCACGAGCAGTACTTC.